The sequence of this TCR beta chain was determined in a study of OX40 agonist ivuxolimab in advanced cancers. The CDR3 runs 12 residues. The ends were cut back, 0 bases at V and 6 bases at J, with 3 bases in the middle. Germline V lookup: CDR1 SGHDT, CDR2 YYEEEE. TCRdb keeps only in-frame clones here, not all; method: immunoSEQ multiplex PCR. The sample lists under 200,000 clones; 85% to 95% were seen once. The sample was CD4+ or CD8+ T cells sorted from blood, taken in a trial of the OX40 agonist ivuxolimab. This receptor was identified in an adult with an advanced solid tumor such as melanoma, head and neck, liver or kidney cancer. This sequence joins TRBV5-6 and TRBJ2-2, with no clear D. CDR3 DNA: TGTGCCAGCAGCTTGGAAGCCGGGGAGCTGTTTTTT. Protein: CASSLEAGELFF.